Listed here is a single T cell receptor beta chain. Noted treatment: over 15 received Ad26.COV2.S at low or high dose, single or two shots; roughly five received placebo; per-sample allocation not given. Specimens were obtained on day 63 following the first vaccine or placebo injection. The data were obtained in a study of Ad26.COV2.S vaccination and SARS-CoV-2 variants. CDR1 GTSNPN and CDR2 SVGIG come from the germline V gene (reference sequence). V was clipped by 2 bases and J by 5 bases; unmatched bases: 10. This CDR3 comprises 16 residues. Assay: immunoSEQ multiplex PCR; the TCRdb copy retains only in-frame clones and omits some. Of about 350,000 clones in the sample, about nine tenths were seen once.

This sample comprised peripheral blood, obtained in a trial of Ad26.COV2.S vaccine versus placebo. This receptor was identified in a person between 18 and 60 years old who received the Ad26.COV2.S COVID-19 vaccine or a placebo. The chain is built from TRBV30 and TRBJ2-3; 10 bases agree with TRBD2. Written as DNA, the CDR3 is TGTGCCTGGAGTTTCCTAGCGGGGGCCAAGGGAGATACGCAGTATTTT. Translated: CAWSFLAGAKGDTQYF.